This entry is about one TCR beta chain. The antigen is unknown. Deep-level settings were used for running the assay. Per the original data handling: Filtering differed for immunoSEQ, which gave only junction sequences without quality scores. TCRdb keeps only in-frame clones here, not all; method: immunoSEQ multiplex PCR. That table gives V, J and clone size, and the DNA gave D and trimming. The sample lists roughly 2.5 million clones; more than 90% were seen once. CD4+ cells were split into CD45RA+ naive and CD45RA-negative memory subsets. The data were taken from a study of shared clonotypes between healthy human individuals. Study outcomes and limitations: For sorted subsets, rarefaction showed incomplete sequencing despite large depth.

Trimming removed 7 bases at V and 3 bases at J, with 19 bases between. Germline V gene lookup returns CDR1 GTSNPN and CDR2 SVGIG (reference sequence). This CDR3 has 14 residues. Sequencing was performed on naive CD4+ T cells sorted from blood. Subset described: CD45RA+ positively selected. The chain joins TRBV30 to TRBJ2-7, with D possibly being TRBD1 or TRBD2 (5 bases each). The TCR was taken from a man younger than 30 in good health. The CDR3 loop is CASHKRTPHYEQYF. The DNA of the CDR3 is TGTGCCTCCCACAAGCGGACACCTCACTACGAGCAGTACTTC.